This T cell receptor (beta chain) emerged from a study of blood T cell repertoires in COVID-19. CDR1 is LGHNA, CDR2 YNFKEQ, per germline. The CDR3 is made up of 15 amino acids. V lost 4 bases and J 1 base, leaving 11 bases between the germline ends. Clones were read by immunoSEQ multiplex PCR, and TCRdb kept only the in-frame ones, dropping some. The sample records 200,000 or so clones, approximately 91% being singletons. The rearrangement uses TRBV4-2 and TRBJ1-5; D is undetermined. This sequence originates from a woman aged 55-69 years with acute or convalescent COVID-19. The source material was peripheral blood. The DNA of the CDR3 is TGTGCCAGCAGCCCCTTGCCGGGAAGCAATCAGCCCCAGCATTTT. It specifies CASSPLPGSNQPQHF.